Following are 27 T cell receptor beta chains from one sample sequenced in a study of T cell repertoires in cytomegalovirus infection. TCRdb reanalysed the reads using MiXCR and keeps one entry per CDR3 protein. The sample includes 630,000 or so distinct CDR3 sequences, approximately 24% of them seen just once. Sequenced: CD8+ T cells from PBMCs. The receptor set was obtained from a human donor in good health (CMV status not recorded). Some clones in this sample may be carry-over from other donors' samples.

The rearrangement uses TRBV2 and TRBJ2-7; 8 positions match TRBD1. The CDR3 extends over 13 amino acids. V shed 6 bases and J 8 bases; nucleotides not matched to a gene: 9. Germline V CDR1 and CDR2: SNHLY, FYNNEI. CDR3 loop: CASSVTGDRKQYV. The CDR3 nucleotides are TGTGCCAGCAGCGTGACAGGGGACAGAAAGCAGTACGTC.

The CDR3 sequence is CASSISSSAYNEQFF. CDR3 sequence (DNA): TGTGCCAGTAGTATCTCATCTTCGGCCTACAATGAGCAGTTCTTC. The rearrangement joins TRBV19 to TRBJ2-1, with unresolved D. Germline V gene sequence: CDR1 LNHDA, CDR2 SQIVND (reference sequence). Trimming stripped 3 bases from V and 2 bases from J, with 11 bases between. The CDR3 is made up of 15 amino acids.

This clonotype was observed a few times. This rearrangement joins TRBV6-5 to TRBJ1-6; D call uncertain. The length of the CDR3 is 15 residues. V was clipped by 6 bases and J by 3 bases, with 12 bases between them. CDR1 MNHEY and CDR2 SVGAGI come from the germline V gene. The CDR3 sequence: CASRTDRVYNSPLHF. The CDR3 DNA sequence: TGTGCCAGCAGGACGGACCGAGTCTATAATTCACCCCTCCACTTT.

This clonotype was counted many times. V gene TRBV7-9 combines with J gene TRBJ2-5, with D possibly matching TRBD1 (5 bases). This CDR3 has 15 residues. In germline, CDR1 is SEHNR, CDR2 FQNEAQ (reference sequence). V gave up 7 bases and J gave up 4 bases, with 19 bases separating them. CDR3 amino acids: CASIPGHLGGETQYF. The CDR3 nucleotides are TGTGCCAGCATCCCAGGACACTTAGGTGGAGAGACCCAGTACTTC.

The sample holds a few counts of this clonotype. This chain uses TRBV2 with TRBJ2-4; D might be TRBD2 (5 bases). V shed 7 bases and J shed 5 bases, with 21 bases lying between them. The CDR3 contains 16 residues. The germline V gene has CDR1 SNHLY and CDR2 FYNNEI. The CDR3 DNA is TGTGCCAGCACCCCCTTTGGGCCAGGAGGCGAAAACATTCAGTACTTC. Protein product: CASTPFGPGGENIQYF.

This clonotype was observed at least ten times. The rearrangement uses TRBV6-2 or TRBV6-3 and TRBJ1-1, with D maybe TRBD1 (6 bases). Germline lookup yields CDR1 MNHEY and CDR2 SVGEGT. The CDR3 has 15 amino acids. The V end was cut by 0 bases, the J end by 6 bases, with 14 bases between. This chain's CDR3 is CASSYSGGAGSEAFF. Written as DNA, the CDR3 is TGTGCCAGCAGTTACTCCGGGGGCGCCGGCTCTGAAGCTTTCTTT.

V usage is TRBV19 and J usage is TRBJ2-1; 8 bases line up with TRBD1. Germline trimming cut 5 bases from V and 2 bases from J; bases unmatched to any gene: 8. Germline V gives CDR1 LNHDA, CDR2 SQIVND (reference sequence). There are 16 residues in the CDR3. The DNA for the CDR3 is TGTGCCAGTAGTTCTCATACAGGGGGGACCTACAATGAGCAGTTCTTC. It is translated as CASSSHTGGTYNEQFF. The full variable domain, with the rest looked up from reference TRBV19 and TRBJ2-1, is DGGITQSPKYLFRKEGQNVTLSCEQNLNHDAMYWYRQDPGQGLRLIYYSQIVNDFQKGDIAEGYSVSREKKESFPLTVTSAQKNPTAFYLCASSSHTGGTYNEQFFGPGTRLTVL.

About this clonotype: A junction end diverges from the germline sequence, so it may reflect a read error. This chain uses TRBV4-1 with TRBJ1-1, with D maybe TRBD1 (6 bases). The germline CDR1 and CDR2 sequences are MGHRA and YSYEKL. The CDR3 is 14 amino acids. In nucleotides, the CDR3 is TGTGCCAGCAGCCAAGGGACACGGAACACTGAAGCTTTCTTT. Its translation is CASSQGTRNTEAFF.

CDR3 sequence (DNA): TGTGTCACACTAGGGAAGAACACCGGGGAGCTGTTTTTT. Residues: CVTLGKNTGELFF. V is TRBV15 and J is TRBJ2-2; a possible D gene is TRBD2 (5 bases). The CDR3 has 13 amino acids. The germline gives CDR1 LNHNV, CDR2 YYDKDF (reference sequence).

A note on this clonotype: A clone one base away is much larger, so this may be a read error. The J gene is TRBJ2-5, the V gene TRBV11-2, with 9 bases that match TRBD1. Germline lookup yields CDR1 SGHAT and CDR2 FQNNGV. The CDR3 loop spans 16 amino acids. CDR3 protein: CASSSQDRGLQDTQYF. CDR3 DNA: TGTGCCAGCAGCTCTCAGGACAGGGGTCTTCAAGATACCCAGTACTTC.

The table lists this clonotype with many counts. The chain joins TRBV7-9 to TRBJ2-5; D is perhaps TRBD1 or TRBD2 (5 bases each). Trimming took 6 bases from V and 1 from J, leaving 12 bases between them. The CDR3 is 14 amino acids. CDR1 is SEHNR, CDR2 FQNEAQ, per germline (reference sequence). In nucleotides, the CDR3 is TGTGCCAGCAGTATGGGACCTACCCAAGAGACCCAGTACTTC. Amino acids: CASSMGPTQETQYF.

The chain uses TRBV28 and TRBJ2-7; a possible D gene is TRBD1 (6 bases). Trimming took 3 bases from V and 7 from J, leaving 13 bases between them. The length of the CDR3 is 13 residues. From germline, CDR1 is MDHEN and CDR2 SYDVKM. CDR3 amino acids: CASSFSTGNEQYV. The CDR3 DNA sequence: TGTGCCAGCAGTTTCTCCACAGGGAATGAGCAGTACGTC.

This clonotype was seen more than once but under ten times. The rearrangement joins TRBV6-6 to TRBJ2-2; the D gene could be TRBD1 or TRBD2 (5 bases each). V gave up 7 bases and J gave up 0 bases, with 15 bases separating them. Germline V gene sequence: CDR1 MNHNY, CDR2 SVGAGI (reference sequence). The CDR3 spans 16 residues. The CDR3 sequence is CASIKRGFANTGELFF. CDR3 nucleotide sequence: TGTGCCAGCATCAAGAGGGGTTTTGCGAACACCGGGGAGCTGTTTTTT.

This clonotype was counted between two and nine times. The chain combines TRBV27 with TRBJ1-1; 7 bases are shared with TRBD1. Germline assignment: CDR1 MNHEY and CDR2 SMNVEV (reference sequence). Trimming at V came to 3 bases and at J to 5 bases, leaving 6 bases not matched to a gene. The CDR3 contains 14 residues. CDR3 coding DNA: TGTGCCAGCAGTTTTGAGGGGGCGACGACTGAAGCTTTCTTT. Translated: CASSFEGATTEAFF.

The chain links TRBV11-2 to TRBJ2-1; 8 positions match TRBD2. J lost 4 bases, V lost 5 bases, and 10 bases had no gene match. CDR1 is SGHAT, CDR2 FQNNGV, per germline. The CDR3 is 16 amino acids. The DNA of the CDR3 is TGTGCCAGCAGCGTACACCCGGGGGGGCTGTACAATGAGCAGTTCTTC. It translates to CASSVHPGGLYNEQFF.

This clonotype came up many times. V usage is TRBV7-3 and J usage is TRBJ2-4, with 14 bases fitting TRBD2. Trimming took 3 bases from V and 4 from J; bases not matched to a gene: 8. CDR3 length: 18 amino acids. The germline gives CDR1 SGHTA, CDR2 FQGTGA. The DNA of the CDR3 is TGTGCCAGCAGCTTCACCGGGACTAGCGGGGGATCAAAAAACATTCAGTACTTC. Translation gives CASSFTGTSGGSKNIQYF.

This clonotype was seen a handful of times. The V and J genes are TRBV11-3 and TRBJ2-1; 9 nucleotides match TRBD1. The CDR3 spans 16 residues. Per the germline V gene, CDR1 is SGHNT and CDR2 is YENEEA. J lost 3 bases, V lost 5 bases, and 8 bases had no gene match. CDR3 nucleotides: TGTGCCAGCAGCCCCAGGGACAGGGACTTCTACAATGAGCAGTTCTTC. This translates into CASSPRDRDFYNEQFF.

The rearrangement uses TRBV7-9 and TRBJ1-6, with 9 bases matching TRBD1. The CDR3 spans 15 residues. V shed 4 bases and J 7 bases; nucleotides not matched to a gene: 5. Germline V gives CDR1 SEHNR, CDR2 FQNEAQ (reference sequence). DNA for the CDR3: TGTGCCAGCAGCTCGGGACAGGGAGCAAATTCACCCCTCCACTTT. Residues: CASSSGQGANSPLHF.

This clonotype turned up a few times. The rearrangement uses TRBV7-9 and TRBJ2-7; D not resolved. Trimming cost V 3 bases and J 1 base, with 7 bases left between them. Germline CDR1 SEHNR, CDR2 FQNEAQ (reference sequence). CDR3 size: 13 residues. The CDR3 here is CASSFPESYEQYF. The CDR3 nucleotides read TGTGCCAGCAGCTTCCCGGAATCCTACGAGCAGTACTTC.

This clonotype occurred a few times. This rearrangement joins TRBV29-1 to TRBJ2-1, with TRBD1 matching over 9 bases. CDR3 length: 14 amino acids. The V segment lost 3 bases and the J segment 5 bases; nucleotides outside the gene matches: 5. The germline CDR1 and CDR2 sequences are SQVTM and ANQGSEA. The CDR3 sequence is CSVEGQGGDNEQFF. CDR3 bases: TGCAGCGTTGAGGGACAGGGCGGGGACAATGAGCAGTTCTTC.

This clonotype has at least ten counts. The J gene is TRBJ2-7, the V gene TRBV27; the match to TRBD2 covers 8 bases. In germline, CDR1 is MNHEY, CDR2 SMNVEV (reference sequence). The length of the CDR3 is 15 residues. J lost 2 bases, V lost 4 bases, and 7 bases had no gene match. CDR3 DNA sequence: TGTGCCAGCAGTTCAGGTCTAGCGGGTCCCTACGAGCAGTACTTC. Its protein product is CASSSGLAGPYEQYF.

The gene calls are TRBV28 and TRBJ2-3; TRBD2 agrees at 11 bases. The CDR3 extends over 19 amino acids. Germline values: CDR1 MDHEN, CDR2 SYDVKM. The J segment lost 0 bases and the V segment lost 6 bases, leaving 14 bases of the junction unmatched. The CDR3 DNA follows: TGTGCCAGCAGCCCGCGGCGACTAGCGGGGACACCTAGCACAGATACGCAGTATTTT. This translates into CASSPRRLAGTPSTDTQYF.

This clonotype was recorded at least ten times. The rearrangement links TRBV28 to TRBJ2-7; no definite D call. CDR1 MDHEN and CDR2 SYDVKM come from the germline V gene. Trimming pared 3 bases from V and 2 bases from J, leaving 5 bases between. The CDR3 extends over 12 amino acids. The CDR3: CASSFGAYEQYV. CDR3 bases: TGTGCCAGCAGTTTTGGCGCCTACGAGCAGTACGTC.

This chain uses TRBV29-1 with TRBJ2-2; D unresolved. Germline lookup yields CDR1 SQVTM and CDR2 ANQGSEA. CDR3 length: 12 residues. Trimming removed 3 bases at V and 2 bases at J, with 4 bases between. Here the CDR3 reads CSVDSNTGELFF. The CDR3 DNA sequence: TGCAGCGTTGACAGCAACACCGGGGAGCTGTTTTTT.

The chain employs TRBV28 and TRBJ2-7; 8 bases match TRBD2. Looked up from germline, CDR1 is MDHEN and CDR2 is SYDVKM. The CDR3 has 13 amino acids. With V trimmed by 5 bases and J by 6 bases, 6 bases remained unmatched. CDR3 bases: TGTGCCAGCAGTGTGGCGGGGGGAATCGAGCAGTACTTC. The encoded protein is CASSVAGGIEQYF.

The CDR3 DNA sequence: TGTGCCAGCAGTTACTACAGGGGGCCGATATCCACTGAAGCTTTCTTT. Translation gives CASSYYRGPISTEAFF. The chain employs TRBV6-5 and TRBJ1-1, with 9 bases that match TRBD1. Germline V CDR1 and CDR2: MNHEY, SVGAGI. V shed 1 base and J 4 bases; nucleotides not matched to a gene: 7. The length of the CDR3 is 16 residues.

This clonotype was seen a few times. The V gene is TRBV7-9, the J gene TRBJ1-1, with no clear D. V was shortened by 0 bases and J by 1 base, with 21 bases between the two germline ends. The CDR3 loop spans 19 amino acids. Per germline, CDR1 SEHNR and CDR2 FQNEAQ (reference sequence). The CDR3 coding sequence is TGTGCCAGCAGCTTAGCATTGAGACCTACACCCAGGCAGAACACTGAAGCTTTCTTT. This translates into CASSLALRPTPRQNTEAFF.